Sequencing of this TCR beta chain was carried out in a study of breast tumors, draining lymph nodes, adjacent tissues. V lost 5 bases and J lost 9; bases outside the gene matches: 8. This CDR3 has 13 residues. This clonotype was recorded many times. What it binds is unknown. Using its own MiXCR run on the multiplex PCR reads, TCRdb lists one record per CDR3 protein. The table shows 250,000 or so distinct CDR3 sequences, with more than 30% occurring only once. Broader study findings: Findings are consistent with lymph node origin and intratumoral expansion of most tumor T cells.

Samples came from axillary lymph nodes draining the breast cancer. The chain uses TRBV12-3 or TRBV12-4 and TRBJ1-2; 8 bases line up with TRBD1. The sequenced sample consisted of axillary lymph node tissue. The clonotype comes from a female donor with breast cancer. Some clones in this sample may be carry-over from other donors' samples. This CDR3 reads CASSKDREYRYTF. The CDR3 DNA reads as TGTGCCAGCAGTAAGGACAGGGAGTATCGCTACACCTTC.